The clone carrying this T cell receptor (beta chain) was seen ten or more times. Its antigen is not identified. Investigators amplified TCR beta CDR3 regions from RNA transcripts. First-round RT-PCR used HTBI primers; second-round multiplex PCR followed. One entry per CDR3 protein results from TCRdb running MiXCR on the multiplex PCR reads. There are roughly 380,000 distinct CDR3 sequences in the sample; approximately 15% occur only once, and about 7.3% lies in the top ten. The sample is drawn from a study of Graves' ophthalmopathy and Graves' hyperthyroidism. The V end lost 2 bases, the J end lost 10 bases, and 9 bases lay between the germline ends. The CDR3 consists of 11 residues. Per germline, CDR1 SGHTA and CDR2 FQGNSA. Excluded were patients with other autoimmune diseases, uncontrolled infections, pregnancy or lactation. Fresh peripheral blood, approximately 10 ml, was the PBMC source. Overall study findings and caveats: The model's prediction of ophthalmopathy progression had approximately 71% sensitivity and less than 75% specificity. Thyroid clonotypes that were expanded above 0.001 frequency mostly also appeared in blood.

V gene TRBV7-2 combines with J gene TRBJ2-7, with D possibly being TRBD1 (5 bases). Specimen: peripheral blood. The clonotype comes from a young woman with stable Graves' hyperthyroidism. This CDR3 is CASSLQGSQYF. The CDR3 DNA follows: TGTGCCAGCAGCTTACAGGGTTCCCAGTACTTC.